This entry features one T cell receptor (beta chain) sequence. The antigen is unknown. A junction boundary mismatches the germline segment, possibly from a read error. This sample was included in a study of T cell repertoires in cytomegalovirus infection. Study-level background: Matching HLA type and CMV infection were both indicated by public TCR beta signatures. Study results and limitations: Ex vivo, HLA-C-restricted CMV-specific TCR beta clonotypes prevailed over the rest of the response. Individuals carrying CMV plus the relevant HLA were identified by cumulative frequency of public TCR beta families.

TCRdb reanalysed the reads using MiXCR and keeps one entry per CDR3 protein. The table lists around 490,000 distinct CDR3 sequences, more than 25% of them singletons. The germline gives CDR1 SSHAT, CDR2 FNYEAQ (reference sequence). This CDR3 has 13 amino acids. The chain uses TRBV7-7 and TRBJ2-5; 8 bases are shared with TRBD1. This TCR derives from a human donor in good health (CMV status not recorded). Some clones in this sample may be carry-over from other donors' samples. The sequenced sample was PBMCs. The chain's CDR3 is CASSLDRANSQYF. CDR3 bases: TGTGCTAGCAGCCTGGACAGGGCTAATTCCCAGTACTTC.